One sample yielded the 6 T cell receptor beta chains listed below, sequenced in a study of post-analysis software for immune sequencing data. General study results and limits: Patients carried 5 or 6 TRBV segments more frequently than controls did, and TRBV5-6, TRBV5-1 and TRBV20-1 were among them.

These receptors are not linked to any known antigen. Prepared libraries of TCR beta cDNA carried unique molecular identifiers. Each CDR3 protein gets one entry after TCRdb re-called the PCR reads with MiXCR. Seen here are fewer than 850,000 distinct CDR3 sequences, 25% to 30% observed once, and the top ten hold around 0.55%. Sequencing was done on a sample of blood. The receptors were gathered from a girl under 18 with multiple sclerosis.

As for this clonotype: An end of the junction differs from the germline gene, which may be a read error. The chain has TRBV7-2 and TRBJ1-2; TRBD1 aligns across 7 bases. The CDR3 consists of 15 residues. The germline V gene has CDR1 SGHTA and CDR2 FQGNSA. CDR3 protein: CAGSFTGASNYGYTF. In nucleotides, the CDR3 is TGTGCCGGCAGCTTCACAGGGGCTTCTAACTATGGCTACACCTTC.

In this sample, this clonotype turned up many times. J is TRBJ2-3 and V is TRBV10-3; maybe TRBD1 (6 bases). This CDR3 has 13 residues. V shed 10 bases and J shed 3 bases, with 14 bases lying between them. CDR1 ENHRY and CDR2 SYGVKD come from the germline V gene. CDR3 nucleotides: TGTGCCACCTCCGAACAGGGAACAGATACGCAGTATTTT. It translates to CATSEQGTDTQYF.

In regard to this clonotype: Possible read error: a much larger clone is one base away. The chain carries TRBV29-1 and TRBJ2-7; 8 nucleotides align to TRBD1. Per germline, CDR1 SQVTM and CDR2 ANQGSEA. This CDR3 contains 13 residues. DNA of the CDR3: TGCAGCGTGTGGGACAGGAGGACCTACGAGCGGTACTTC. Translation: CSVWDRRTYERYF.

The DNA for the CDR3 is TGCAGCGCCATCAATCCGGGACAGAAATACACTGAAGCTTTCTTT. Protein sequence: CSAINPGQKYTEAFF. The rearrangement joins TRBV29-1 to TRBJ1-1; 7 nucleotides match TRBD1. Trimming removed 7 bases from V and 3 bases from J; junction bases left unmatched: 14. The CDR3 is made up of 15 amino acids. From germline, CDR1 is SQVTM and CDR2 ANQGSEA.

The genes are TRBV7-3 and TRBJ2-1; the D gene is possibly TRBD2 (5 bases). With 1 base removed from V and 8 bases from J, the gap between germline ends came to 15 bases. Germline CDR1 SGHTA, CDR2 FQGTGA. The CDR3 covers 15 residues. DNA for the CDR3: TGTGCCAGCAGCTTAAGCCGAGGGCCCCAGGATGAGCAGTTCTTC. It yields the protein CASSLSRGPQDEQFF.

CDR3 protein: CASSQGRPGEQFF. DNA for the CDR3: TGTGCCAGCAGCCAAGGCCGGCCGGGGGAGCAGTTCTTC. The V and J genes are TRBV4-2 and TRBJ2-1; D is perhaps TRBD2 (5 bases). Germline lookup yields CDR1 LGHNA and CDR2 YNFKEQ. The CDR3 loop spans 13 amino acids. The V end was cut by 1 base, the J end by 10 bases, with 11 bases between.